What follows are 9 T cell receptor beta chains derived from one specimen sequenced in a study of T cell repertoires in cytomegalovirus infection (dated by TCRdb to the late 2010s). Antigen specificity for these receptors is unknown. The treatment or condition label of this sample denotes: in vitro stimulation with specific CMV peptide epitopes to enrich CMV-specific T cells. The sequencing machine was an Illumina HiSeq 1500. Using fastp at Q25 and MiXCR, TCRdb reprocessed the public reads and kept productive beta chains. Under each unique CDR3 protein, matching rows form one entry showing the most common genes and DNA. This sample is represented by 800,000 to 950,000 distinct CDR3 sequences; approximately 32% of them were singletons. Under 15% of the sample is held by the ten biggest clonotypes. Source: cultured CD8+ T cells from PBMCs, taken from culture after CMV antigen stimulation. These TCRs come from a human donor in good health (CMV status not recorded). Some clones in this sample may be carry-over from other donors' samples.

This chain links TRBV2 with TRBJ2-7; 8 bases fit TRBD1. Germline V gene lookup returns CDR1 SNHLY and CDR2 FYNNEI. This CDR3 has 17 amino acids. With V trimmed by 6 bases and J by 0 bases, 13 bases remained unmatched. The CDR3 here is CASSVDRGRTSSYEQYF. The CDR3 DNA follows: TGTGCCAGCAGCGTCGACAGGGGCCGGACCAGCTCCTACGAGCAGTACTTC.

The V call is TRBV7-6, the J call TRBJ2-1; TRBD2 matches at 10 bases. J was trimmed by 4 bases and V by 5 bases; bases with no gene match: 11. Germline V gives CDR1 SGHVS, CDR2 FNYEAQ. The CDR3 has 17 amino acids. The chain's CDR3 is CASSLRGERGGYNEQFF. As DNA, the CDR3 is TGTGCCAGCAGCCTGAGGGGAGAGCGGGGGGGTTACAATGAGCAGTTCTTC.

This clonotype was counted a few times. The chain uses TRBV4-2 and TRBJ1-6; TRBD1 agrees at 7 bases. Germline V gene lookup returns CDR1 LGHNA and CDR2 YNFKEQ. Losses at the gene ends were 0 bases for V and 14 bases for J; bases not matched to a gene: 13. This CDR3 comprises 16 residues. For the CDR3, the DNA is TGTGCCAGCAGCCAAGATTGGGACAGAATGTGGTCGGCCCTCCACTTT. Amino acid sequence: CASSQDWDRMWSALHF.

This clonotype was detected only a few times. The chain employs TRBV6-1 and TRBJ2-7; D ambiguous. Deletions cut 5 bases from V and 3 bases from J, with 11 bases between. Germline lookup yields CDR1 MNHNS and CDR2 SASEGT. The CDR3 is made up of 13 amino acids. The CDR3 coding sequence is TGTGCCAGCAGTTTTACCGACGGCTACGAGCAGTACTTC. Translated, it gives CASSFTDGYEQYF.

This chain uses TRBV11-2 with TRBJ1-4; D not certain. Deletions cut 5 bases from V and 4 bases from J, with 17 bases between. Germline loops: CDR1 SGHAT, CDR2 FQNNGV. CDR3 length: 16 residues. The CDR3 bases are TGTGCCAGCAGCCAGGCCCCCGGGAAAGATAATGAAAAACTGTTTTTT. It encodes CASSQAPGKDNEKLFF.

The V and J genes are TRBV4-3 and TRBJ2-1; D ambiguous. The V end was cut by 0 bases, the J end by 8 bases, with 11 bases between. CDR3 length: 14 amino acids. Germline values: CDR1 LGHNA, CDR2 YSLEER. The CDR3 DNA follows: TGCGCCAGCAGCCAAGAAGGCCCCGGCGATGAGCAGTTCTTC. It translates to CASSQEGPGDEQFF.

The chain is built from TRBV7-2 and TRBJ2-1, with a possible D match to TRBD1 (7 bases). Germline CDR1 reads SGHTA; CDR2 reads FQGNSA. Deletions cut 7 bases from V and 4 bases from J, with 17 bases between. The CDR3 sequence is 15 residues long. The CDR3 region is CASTGIAGGYNEQFF. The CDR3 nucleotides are TGTGCCAGCACCGGGATAGCAGGGGGGTACAATGAGCAGTTCTTC.

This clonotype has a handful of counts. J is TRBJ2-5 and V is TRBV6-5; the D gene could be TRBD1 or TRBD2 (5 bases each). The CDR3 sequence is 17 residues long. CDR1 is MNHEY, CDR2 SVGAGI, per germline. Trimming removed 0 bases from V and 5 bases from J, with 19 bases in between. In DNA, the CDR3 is TGTGCCAGCAGTTACTCGACGTTTGGGACGAGAGCTGAGACCCAGTACTTC. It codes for CASSYSTFGTRAETQYF.

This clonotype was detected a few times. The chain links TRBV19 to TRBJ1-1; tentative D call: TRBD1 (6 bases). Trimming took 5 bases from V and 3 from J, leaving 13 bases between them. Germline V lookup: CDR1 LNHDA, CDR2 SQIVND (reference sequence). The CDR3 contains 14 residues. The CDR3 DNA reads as TGTGCCAGTAGTGTCGCACAGGGCTACACTGAAGCTTTCTTT. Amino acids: CASSVAQGYTEAFF.